This T cell receptor (beta chain) was captured by sequencing in a study of molecular identifiers for immune sequencing clone quantification. Findings and limits, study-wide: Highly expanded clone sizes could end up underestimated if a barcode were shared by identical TCR molecules.

The sample holds a few counts of this clonotype. Its target is not known. CDR3 length: 16 residues. V was clipped by 0 bases and J by 1 base, with 15 bases between them. The germline gives CDR1 SQVTM, CDR2 ANQGSEA. Making the bulk TCR libraries relied on previously described methods and listed TCR primers. From the PCR reads, TCRdb called clonotypes with MiXCR, one entry per CDR3 protein. The sample shows around 470,000 distinct CDR3 sequences, about a fifth of them seen only once. The chain joins TRBV29-1 to TRBJ1-2; D not resolved. Sequencing was performed on naive CD8+ T cells from blood, with Jurkat cell RNA spiked in. The subset here: FACS-sorted CD8+CD4-CCR7+CD45RA+ naive T cells. This TCR was sampled from a human donor in good health. Some libraries in this study had Jurkat cell RNA spiked in. The CDR3 loop reads CSVEEQPTYDNYGYTF. In DNA, the CDR3 is TGCAGCGTTGAAGAACAACCGACATACGATAACTATGGCTACACCTTC.